This TCR beta chain was found in a study of cytomegalovirus exposure and HLA in healthy donors. Findings and limits, study-wide: Associated with HLA alleles at 0.05 false discovery rate in a later analysis were over 15,000 TCR beta sequences.

In the PCR, 60 Vbeta and 13 Jbeta primers were used. The repertoire was sequenced with immunoSEQ multiplex PCR; TCRdb's copy has only in-frame clones and lacks some. Of roughly 190,000 clones listed, 84% are singletons. As to this clone: Its antigen is still unknown. Other nucleotide sequences from this sample produce the same CDR3.

CDR1 and CDR2 from the germline V gene are SGHRS and YFSETQ. There are 14 residues in the CDR3. Trimming cost V 0 bases and J 2 bases; bases outside gene matches: 2. Sequencing used PBMCs. The chain is built from TRBV5-1 and TRBJ2-7; the match to TRBD1 covers 7 bases. The clonotype was recovered from a woman between 50 and 59 years old in good health and CMV-seropositive. CDR3 amino acids: CASSLDQGAYEQYF. The CDR3 nucleotides read TGCGCCAGCAGCTTGGATCAGGGGGCCTACGAGCAGTACTTC.